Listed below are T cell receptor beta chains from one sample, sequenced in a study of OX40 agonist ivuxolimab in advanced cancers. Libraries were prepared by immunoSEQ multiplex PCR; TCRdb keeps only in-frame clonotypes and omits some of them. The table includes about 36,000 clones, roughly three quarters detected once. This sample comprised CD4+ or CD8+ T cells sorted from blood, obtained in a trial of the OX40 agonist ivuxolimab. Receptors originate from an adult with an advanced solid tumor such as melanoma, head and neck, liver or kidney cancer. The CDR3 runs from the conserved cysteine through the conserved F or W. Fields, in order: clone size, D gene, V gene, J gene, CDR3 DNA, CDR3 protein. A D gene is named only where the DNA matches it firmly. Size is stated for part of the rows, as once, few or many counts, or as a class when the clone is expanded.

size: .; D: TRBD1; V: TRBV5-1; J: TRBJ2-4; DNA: TGCGCCAGCAGCCCGGACAGGGGGCTACCCAAAAACATTCAGTACTTC; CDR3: CASSPDRGLPKNIQYF
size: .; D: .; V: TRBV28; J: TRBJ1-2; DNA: TGTGCCAGCAGTTTACCCACGGGCTATGGCTACACCTTC; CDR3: CASSLPTGYGYTF
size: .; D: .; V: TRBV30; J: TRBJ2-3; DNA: TGTGCCTGGACAAAAGGGACCACAGATACGCAGTATTTT; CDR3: CAWTKGTTDTQYF
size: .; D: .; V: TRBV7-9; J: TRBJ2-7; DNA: TGTGCCAGCAGCTCAATGCACGAGCAGTACTTC; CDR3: CASSSMHEQYF
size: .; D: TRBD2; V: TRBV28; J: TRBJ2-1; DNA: TGTGCCAGCAGAAATAGCGGGAGGGCCATGGATGAGCAGTTCTTC; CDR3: CASRNSGRAMDEQFF
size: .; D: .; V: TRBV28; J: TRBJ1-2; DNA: TGTGCCAGCAGTTTCGGGGGGACCTCCGCCGGCTACACCTTC; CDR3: CASSFGGTSAGYTF
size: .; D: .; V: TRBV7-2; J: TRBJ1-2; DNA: TGTGCCAGCAGCTTATCCCTTGCCGGTGGCTACACCTTC; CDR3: CASSLSLAGGYTF
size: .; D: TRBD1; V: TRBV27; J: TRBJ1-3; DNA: TGTGCCAGCAGCCCACAGGGGGCGGTATCAGGAAACACCATATATTTT; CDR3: CASSPQGAVSGNTIYF
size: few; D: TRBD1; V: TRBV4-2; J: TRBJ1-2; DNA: TGTGCCAGCAGCCAGGGACAGGGCCGCTCGGGTGGCTACACCTTC; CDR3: CASSQGQGRSGGYTF
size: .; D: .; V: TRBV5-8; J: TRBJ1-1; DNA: TGTGCCAGCAGCCTGGGGAGGCCGGGAACTGAAGCTTTCTTT; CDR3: CASSLGRPGTEAFF
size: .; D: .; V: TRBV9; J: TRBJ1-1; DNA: TGTGCCAGCAGCGTAAATCCCGGGGTGCGGTCTGAAGCTTTCTTT; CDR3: CASSVNPGVRSEAFF
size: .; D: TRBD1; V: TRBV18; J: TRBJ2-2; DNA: TGTGCCAGCTCTCGGGACAGCACCACCGGGGAGCTGTTTTTT; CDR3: CASSRDSTTGELFF
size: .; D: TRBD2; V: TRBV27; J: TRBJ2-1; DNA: TGTGCCAGCAGTCGGACTAGCGGGGACCCCTACAATGAGCAGTTCTTC; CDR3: CASSRTSGDPYNEQFF
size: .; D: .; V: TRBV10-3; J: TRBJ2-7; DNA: TGTGCCATCAGTGAGGGGAAGTACGAGCAGTACTTC; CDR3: CAISEGKYEQYF
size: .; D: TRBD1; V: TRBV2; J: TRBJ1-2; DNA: TGTGCCAGCAGTGTTACGGACAGGGTGGGTGGCTACACCTTC; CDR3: CASSVTDRVGGYTF
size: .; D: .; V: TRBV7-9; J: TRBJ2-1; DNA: TGTGCCAGCCCCGGGAGCTCCTACAATGAGCAGTTCTTC; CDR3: CASPGSSYNEQFF
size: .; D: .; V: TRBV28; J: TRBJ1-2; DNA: TGTGCCAGCACAGTCGCCGCGGGGGCGCAGGGGGGCTACACCTTC; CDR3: CASTVAAGAQGGYTF
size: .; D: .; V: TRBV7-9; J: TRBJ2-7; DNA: TGTGCCAGCAGCTTAGGAGTTGCAGGGATGGGGTCCGAGCAGTACTTC; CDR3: CASSLGVAGMGSEQYF
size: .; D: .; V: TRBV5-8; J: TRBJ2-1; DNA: TGTGCCAGCAGCCCGTATGGGCTGGGGGCCTACAATGAGCAGTTCTTC; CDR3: CASSPYGLGAYNEQFF
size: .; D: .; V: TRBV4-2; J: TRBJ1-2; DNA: TGTGCCAGCAGTTACCTCGGAACTAACTATGGCTACACCTTC; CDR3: CASSYLGTNYGYTF
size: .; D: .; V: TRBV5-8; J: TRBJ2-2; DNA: TGTGCCAGCAGCTTGGGCCCAACTCACACCGGGGAGCTGTTTTTT; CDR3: CASSLGPTHTGELFF
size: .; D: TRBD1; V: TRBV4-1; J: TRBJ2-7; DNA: TGCGCCAGCAGCCAAAGGGTGCGAGGGACAGACTACGAGCAGTACTTC; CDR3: CASSQRVRGTDYEQYF
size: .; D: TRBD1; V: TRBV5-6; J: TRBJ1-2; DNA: TGTGCCAGCAGCCCCCGTCCGGCTCAGCAGGGGGCAGGTGGCTACACCTTC; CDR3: CASSPRPAQQGAGGYTF
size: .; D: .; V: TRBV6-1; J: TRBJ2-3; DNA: TGTGCCAGCACACCGGCGGGCCGCACAGATACGCAGTATTTT; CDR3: CASTPAGRTDTQYF
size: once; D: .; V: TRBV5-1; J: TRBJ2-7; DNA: TGCGCCAGCAGCCGAGGGGACGGCGACTCCTACGAGCAGTACTTC; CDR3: CASSRGDGDSYEQYF
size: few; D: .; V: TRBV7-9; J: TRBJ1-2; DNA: TGTGCCAGCAGCTTAGGCAGCGTCTATGGCTACACCTTC; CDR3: CASSLGSVYGYTF
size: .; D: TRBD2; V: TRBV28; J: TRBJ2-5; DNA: TGTGCCAGCAGTTCTGGACTAGTTGAGACCCAGTACTTC; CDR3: CASSSGLVETQYF
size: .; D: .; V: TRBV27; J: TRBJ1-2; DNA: TGTGCCAGCAGTTTCAGGTTGGGCGGTGGCTACACCTTC; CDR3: CASSFRLGGGYTF
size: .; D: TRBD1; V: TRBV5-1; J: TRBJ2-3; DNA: TGCGCCAGCAGCTTGGGAACAGGGGTAGATACGCAGTATTTT; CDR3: CASSLGTGVDTQYF
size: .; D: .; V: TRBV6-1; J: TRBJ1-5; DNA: TGTGCCAGCGTGGAGGCGGAGACGAACAATCAGCCCCAGCATTTT; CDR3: CASVEAETNNQPQHF
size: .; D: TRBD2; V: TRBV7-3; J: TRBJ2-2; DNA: TGTGCCAGCAGCAAAACCGGACTAGCGGGGGAATACGGGGAGCTGTTTTTT; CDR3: CASSKTGLAGEYGELFF
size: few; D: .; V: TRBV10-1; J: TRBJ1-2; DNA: TGCGCCAGCAGTGAGGCCAGGGGAGCTGGCTACACCTTC; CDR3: CASSEARGAGYTF
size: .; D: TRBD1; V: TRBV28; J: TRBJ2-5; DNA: TGTGCCAGCAGCCGCGGAGGGACAGGGAGGGCAGAGACCCAGTACTTC; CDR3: CASSRGGTGRAETQYF
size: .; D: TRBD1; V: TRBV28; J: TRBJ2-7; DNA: TGTGCCAGCAGTTCCGGGACAGCCAACCGCTACGAGCAGTACTTC; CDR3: CASSSGTANRYEQYF
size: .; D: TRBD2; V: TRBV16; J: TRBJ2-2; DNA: TGTGCCAGCAAAAGAGCGGGAGGCCCGAACACCGGGGAGCTGTTTTTT; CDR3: CASKRAGGPNTGELFF
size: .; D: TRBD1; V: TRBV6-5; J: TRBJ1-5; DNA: TGTGCCAGCAGTTACTCCAGGGGGTGGCAGCCCCAGCATTTT; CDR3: CASSYSRGWQPQHF
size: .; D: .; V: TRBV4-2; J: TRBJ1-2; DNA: TGTGCCAGCAGCCAAGATAGAGGGGATGGCTACACCTTC; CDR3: CASSQDRGDGYTF
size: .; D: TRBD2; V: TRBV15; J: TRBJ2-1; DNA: TGTGCCACCAGCAGAGCTCGGGGGGGCCCTCAAGGGTCTGAGCAGTTCTTC; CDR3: CATSRARGGPQGSEQFF
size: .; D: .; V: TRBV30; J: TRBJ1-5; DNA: TGTGCCTGGAGTCCTTCTAGGTCGGGTCAGCCCCAGCATTTT; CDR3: CAWSPSRSGQPQHF
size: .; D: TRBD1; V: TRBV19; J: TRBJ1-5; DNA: TGTGCCAGTAGTGAAGGGACAGCCTTTAATCAGCCCCAGCATTTT; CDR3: CASSEGTAFNQPQHF
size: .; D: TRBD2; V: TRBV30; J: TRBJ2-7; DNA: TGTGCGCGGGGGACGAGGTTCGAGCAGTACTTC; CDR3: CARGTRFEQYF
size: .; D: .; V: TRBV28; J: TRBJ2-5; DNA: TGTGCCAGCAGACCAGGGGTGGAGACCCAGTACTTC; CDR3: CASRPGVETQYF
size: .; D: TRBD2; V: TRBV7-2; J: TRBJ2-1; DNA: TGTGCCAGCAGCTTAGAACGGAAGCGGGGGGCCAAGCAGTTCTTC; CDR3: CASSLERKRGAKQFF
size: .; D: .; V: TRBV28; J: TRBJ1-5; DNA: TGTGCCAGCACCCTCTGGAGCGGGGGCAATCAGCCCCAGCATTTT; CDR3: CASTLWSGGNQPQHF
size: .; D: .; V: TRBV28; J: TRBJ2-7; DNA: TGTGCCAGCAGTTTAGGGGGGAGCTACGAGCAGTACTTC; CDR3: CASSLGGSYEQYF
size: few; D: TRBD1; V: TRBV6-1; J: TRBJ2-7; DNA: TGTGCCAGCAGTGCCCGACAGGGGGCATACGAGCAGTACTTC; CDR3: CASSARQGAYEQYF
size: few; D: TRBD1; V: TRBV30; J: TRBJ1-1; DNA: TGTGCCTGGAGGCTGACAGGGGAGTTCACTGAAGCTTTCTTT; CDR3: CAWRLTGEFTEAFF
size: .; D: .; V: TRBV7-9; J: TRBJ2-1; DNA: TGTGCCAGCAGCTTAGGGGCAGGGGCCAAAGTCTACAATGAGCAGTTCTTC; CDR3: CASSLGAGAKVYNEQFF
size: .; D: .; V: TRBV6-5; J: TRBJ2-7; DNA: TGTGCCAGCAGTCCCTTTGGCGGCGAGCAGTACTTC; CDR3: CASSPFGGEQYF
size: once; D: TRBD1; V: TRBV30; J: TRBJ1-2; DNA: TGTGCCTGGAGCCCAGGGGGGTGGGGAGGCTACACCTTC; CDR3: CAWSPGGWGGYTF
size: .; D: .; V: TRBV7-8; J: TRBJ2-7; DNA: TGTGCCAGCAGCCGCCCCGATCTAGCGTCCTACGAGCAGTACTTC; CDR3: CASSRPDLASYEQYF
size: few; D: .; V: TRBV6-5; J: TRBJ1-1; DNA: TGTGCCAGCAGTCGCCCAAGAACGGGTAGCACTGAAGCTTTCTTT; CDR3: CASSRPRTGSTEAFF
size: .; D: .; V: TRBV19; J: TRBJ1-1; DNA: TGTGCCAGTAGCCCTGGACATCCGAACACTGAAGCTTTCTTT; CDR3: CASSPGHPNTEAFF
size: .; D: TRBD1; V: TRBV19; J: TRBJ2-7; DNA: TGTGCCAGTAGTCTCCCGGGACAGGGCCCCTACGAGCAGTACTTC; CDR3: CASSLPGQGPYEQYF
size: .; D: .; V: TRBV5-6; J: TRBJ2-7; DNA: TGTGCCAGCAGCGGGGTTTACGAGCAGTACTTC; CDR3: CASSGVYEQYF
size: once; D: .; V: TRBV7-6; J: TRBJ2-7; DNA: TGTGCCAGCAGCTTAGGAGGGGATGGAGAGCAGTACTTC; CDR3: CASSLGGDGEQYF
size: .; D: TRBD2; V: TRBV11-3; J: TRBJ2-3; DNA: TGTGCCAGCAGACACGGGACTAGCGGGGGGCCGTTCGCAGATACGCAGTATTTT; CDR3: CASRHGTSGGPFADTQYF
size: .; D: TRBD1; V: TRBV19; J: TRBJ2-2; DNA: TGTGCCAGTAGGACAGGGGGAACCCTATGGAACACCGGGGAGCTGTTTTTT; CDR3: CASRTGGTLWNTGELFF
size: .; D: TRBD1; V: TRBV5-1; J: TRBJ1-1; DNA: TGCGCCAGCGGAATACAGGGGTTTGGGGACACTGAAGCTTTCTTT; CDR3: CASGIQGFGDTEAFF
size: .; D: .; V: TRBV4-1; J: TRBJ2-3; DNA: TGCGCCAGCAGCCAGACCCATGGGGGCCATCTCGACACAGATACGCAGTATTTT; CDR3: CASSQTHGGHLDTDTQYF